A single sample gave rise to the 6 T cell receptor beta chains below, sequenced in a study of T cell repertoires in cytomegalovirus infection. TCRdb re-called the reads with MiXCR, one entry per CDR3 protein. The data contain nearly 700,000 distinct CDR3 sequences, roughly a third of them seen just once; the ten biggest clones take up 18%. Their antigens are not known. The specimen was cultured PBMCs, collected from culture after CMV antigen stimulation. The source is a human donor in good health (CMV status not recorded). Some clones in this sample may be carry-over from other donors' samples.

The gene calls are TRBV7-2 and TRBJ2-2; D may be TRBD2 (6 bases). CDR1 and CDR2 from the germline V gene are SGHTA and FQGNSA. The CDR3 is 17 residues long. Deletions cut 0 bases from V and 8 bases from J, with 19 bases between. The CDR3 region has the DNA TGTGCCAGCAGCTTAGCGCTGAGCGGAGCTGGGGGGGGGGAGCTGTTTTTT. It specifies CASSLALSGAGGGELFF. The variable domain in full, with the rest retrieved from reference TRBV7-2 and TRBJ2-2, is GAGVSQSPSNKVTEKGKDVELRCDPISGHTALYWYRQSLGQGLEFLIYFQGNSAPDKSGLPSDRFSAERTGGSVSTLTIQRTQQEDSAVYLCASSLALSGAGGGELFFGEGSRLTVL.

The sample holds a few counts of this clonotype. CDR3 in amino acids: CASTRRYQETQYF. CDR3 in DNA: TGTGCCAGCACCAGGCGGTACCAAGAGACCCAGTACTTC. V is TRBV6-2 or TRBV6-3 and J is TRBJ2-5; D gene uncertain. Deletions cut 7 bases from V and 0 bases from J, with 9 bases between. The CDR3 is made up of 13 amino acids. Germline V gene lookup returns CDR1 MNHEY and CDR2 SVGEGT.

The table lists this clonotype with many counts. V is TRBV12-3 or TRBV12-4 and J is TRBJ1-4, with no clear D. V lost 3 bases and J lost 7, with 3 bases in between. The CDR3 has 11 residues. CDR3 nucleotides: TGTGCCAGCAGTTTTGGTGAAAAACTGTTTTTT. This sequence encodes CASSFGEKLFF.

This clonotype was picked up a small number of times. This chain joins TRBV20-1 and TRBJ1-4; maybe TRBD1 (6 bases). Germline values: CDR1 DFQATT, CDR2 SNEGSKA (reference sequence). The V gene lost 3 bases and the J gene lost 4 bases, with 9 bases spanning the gap. The CDR3 contains 13 residues. The CDR3, as DNA: TGCAGTGCTAGTCTCAGGGGTAATGAAAAACTGTTTTTT. Translation gives CSASLRGNEKLFF.

This clonotype was found many times. The chain couples TRBV7-2 to TRBJ1-5; D is uncertain. With 2 bases removed from V and 2 bases from J, the gap between germline ends came to 13 bases. CDR1 SGHTA and CDR2 FQGNSA come from the germline V gene. CDR3 length equals 16 residues. CDR3 in DNA: TGTGCCAGCAGCTTATTAATTGGGCAGCGCAATCAGCCCCAGCATTTT. This gives the protein CASSLLIGQRNQPQHF.

The rearrangement uses TRBV6-8 and TRBJ2-1; D is perhaps TRBD2 (6 bases). Germline values: CDR1 MNHGY, CDR2 SAAAGT. The V end lost 7 bases, the J end lost 5 bases, and 18 bases lay between the germline ends. The CDR3 consists of 15 residues. CDR3 loop: CASKRPEGGDNEQFF. DNA for the CDR3: TGTGCCAGCAAGCGGCCTGAGGGCGGGGACAATGAGCAGTTCTTC.